This TCR beta chain was observed in a study of cytomegalovirus exposure and HLA in healthy donors. This CDR3 has 14 residues. CDR1 is SNHLY and CDR2 is FYNNEI in the germline V gene. Trimming took 8 bases from V and 0 from J, leaving 11 bases between them. It was with 60 Vbeta and 13 Jbeta primers that the PCR ran. Using immunoSEQ multiplex PCR, the repertoire was profiled, and TCRdb retains in-frame clones only, with some absent. The repertoire has 85,000 to 130,000 clones, roughly four fifths of them found once; the top ten carry 3.5% to 4%. The chain employs TRBV2 and TRBJ1-3; possible D gene TRBD1, 5 bases. Sequencing was done on a sample of PBMCs. The sequence came from a man in his 60s in good health and CMV-seronegative. The chain's CDR3 is CASLTDSSGNTIYF. The DNA for the CDR3 is TGTGCCAGCTTAACCGACAGCTCTGGAAACACCATATATTTT.